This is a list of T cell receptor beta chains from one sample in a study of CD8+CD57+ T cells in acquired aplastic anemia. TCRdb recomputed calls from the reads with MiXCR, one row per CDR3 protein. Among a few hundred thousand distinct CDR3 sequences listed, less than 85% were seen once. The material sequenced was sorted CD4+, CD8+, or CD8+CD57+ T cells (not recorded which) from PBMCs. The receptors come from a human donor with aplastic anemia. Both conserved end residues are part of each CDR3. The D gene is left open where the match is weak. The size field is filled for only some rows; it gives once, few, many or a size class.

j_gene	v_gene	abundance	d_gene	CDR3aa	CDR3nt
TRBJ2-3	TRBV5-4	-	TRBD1	CASSPGTGPDTQYF	TGTGCCAGCAGCCCTGGGACAGGTCCCGATACGCAGTATTTT
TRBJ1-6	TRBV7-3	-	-	CASTLGSAPYNSPLHF	TGTGCCAGCACCCTAGGGAGCGCCCCCTATAATTCACCCCTCCACTTT
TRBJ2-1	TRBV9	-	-	CASSVAGSADNEQFF	TGTGCCAGCAGCGTAGCAGGTAGCGCCGACAATGAGCAGTTCTTC
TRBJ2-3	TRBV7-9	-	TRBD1	CAGQGARETPTDTQYF	TGTGCCGGACAGGGGGCTAGGGAGACCCCCACAGATACGCAGTATTTT
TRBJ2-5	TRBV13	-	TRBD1	CASRKQGALETQYF	TGTGCCAGCCGAAAACAGGGGGCGTTAGAGACCCAGTACTTC
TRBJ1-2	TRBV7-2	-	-	CASSPGGLANYGYTF	TGTGCCAGCAGCCCCGGTGGCTTAGCTAACTATGGCTACACCTTC
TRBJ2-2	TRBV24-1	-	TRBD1	CATSDLGQATGELFF	TGTGCCACCAGTGATTTGGGACAGGCCACCGGGGAGCTGTTTTTT
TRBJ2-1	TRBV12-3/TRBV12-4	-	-	CASSPDTWTYNEQFF	TGTGCCAGCAGTCCGGACACCTGGACGTACAATGAGCAGTTCTTC
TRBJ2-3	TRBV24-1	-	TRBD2	CATGTAGGPDAQFF	TGTGCCACCGGGACTGCGGGAGGTCCCGATGCGCAGTTTTTT
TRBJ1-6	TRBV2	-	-	CASSEALWGKDSPLHF	TGTGCCAGCAGTGAAGCGCTGTGGGGGAAGGATTCACCCCTCCACTTT
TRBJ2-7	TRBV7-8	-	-	CASSSGGTGGELYF	TGTGCCAGCAGCTCCGGGGGTACGGGCGGAGAGTTGTACTTC
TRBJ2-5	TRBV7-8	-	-	CAVIVGAETKYF	TGTGCCGTCATTGTGGGGGCGGAGACGAAGTACTTC
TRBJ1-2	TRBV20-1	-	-	CSAREDIFGYTF	TGCAGTGCTAGAGAGGATATCTTTGGCTACACCTTC
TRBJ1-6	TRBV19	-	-	CASSIAGGAYNEQLHF	TGTGCCAGTAGTATAGCGGGGGGCGCCTACAATGAGCAGCTCCACTTT
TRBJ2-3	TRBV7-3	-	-	CASGRGATAVEYF	TGTGCCAGCGGGAGAGGGGCCACCGCTGTTGAGTATTTT
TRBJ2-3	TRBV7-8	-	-	CASGDGGRHTTQF	TGTGCCAGCGGGGACGGGGGCAGACATACGACGCAGTTT
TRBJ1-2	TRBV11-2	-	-	CASSPQQERLVYGYTF	TGTGCCAGCAGCCCCCAACAGGAGAGGCTCGTATATGGCTACACCTTC
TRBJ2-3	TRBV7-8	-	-	CASSLLPGGRSVSQYF	TGTGCCAGCAGCCTACTTCCAGGGGGGAGGTCAGTTTCGCAGTATTTT
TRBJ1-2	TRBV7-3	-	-	CASSSRGTWGESQYTF	TGTGCCAGCAGTTCTAGGGGGACTTGGGGAGAGTCCCAGTACACCTTC
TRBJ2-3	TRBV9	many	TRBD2	CASSVGLAGRTDTQYF	TGTGCCAGCAGCGTAGGACTAGCGGGCCGCACAGATACGCAGTATTTT
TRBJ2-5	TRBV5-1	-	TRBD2	CASSLGGTREETQYF	TGCGCCAGCAGCTTGGGTGGGACTAGGGAAGAGACCCAGTACTTC
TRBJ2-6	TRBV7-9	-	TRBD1	CASSARTGPQETF	TGTGCCAGCAGCGCCCGGACAGGGCCCCAAGAGACTTTC
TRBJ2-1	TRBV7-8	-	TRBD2	CASSLPGGGERQEQFF	TGTGCCAGCAGCTTACCGGGAGGTGGCGAGAGGCAGGAGCAGTTCTTC